The 4 T cell receptor beta chains presented below share a single source sample, sequenced in a study of CD8 T cells in ankylosing spondylitis. TCRdb ran MiXCR on the 5' RACE reads and lists one entry per CDR3 protein. The sample yields about 130,000 distinct CDR3 sequences, around 7% seen once. The sequenced sample was blood, either unsorted or a sorted T cell fraction (not recorded which). Receptor source: a male donor with ankylosing spondylitis or in good health (not recorded which).

There are many counts of this clonotype. The chain carries TRBV7-2 and TRBJ2-3; 7 nucleotides line up with TRBD2. The CDR3 loop spans 15 amino acids. Germline assignment: CDR1 SGHTA and CDR2 FQGNSA. With 5 bases clipped from V and 2 bases from J, the junction kept 7 bases outside the gene matches. The CDR3: CASSQNRDYTDTQYF. The CDR3 DNA is TGTGCCAGCAGCCAAAACCGGGACTACACAGATACGCAGTATTTT.

The table lists this clonotype with many counts. J is TRBJ2-2 and V is TRBV5-1, with D perhaps matching TRBD1 (5 bases). The CDR3 is 14 amino acids. The germline V and J ends were trimmed by 6 bases and 6 bases, with 15 bases remaining between them. Germline V gives CDR1 SGHRS, CDR2 YFSETQ. The CDR3: CASTAPWGAGELFF. For the CDR3, the DNA is TGCGCCAGCACCGCGCCTTGGGGCGCCGGGGAGCTGTTTTTT.

This clonotype occurred many times. The chain carries TRBV20-1 and TRBJ2-3; D gene uncertain. Trimming pared 5 bases from V and 0 bases from J, leaving 6 bases between. Per germline, CDR1 DFQATT and CDR2 SNEGSKA (reference sequence). The CDR3 consists of 12 residues. CDR3 nucleotide sequence: TGCAGTGCTCCACTTAGCACAGATACGCAGTATTTT. Translated, it gives CSAPLSTDTQYF.

In this sample, this clonotype turned up many times. The chain couples TRBV5-1 to TRBJ2-1; TRBD1 is a possible D gene (6 bases). Germline CDR1 and CDR2: SGHRS and YFSETQ. Trimming removed 3 bases at V and 5 bases at J, with 18 bases between. This CDR3 region has 16 residues. CDR3 DNA: TGCGCCAGCAGCTCCTCACAGGGATCAAACAACAATGAGCAGTTCTTC. This gives the protein CASSSSQGSNNNEQFF.